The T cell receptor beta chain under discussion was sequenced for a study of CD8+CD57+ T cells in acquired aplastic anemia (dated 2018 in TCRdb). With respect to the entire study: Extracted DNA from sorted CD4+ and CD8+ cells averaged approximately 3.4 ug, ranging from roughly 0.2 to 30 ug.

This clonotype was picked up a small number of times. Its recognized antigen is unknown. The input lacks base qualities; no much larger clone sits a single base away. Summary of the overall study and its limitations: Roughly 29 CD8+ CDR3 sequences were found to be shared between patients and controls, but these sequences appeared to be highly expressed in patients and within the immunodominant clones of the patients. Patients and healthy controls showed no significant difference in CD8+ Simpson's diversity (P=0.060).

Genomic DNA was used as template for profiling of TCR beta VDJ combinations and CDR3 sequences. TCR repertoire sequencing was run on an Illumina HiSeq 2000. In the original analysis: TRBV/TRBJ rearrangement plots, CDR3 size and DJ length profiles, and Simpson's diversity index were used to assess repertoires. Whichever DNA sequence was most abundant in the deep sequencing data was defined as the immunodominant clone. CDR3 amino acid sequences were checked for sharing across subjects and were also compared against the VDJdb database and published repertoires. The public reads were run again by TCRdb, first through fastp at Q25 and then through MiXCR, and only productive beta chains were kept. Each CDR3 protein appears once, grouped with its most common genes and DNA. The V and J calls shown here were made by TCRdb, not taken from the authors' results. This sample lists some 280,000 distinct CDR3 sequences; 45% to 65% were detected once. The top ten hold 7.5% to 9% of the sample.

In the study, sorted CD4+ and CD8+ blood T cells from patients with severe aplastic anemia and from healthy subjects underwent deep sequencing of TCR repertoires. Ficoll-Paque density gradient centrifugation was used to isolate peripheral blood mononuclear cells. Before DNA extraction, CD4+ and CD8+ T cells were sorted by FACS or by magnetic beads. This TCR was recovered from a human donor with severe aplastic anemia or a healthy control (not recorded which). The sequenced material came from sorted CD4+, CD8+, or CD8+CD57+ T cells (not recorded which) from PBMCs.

This receptor carries the CDR3 CASGWSNTEAFF. The nucleotides are TGTGCCAGTGGATGGAGCAACACTGAAGCTTTCTTT. The chain links TRBV19 with TRBJ1-1, with the identity of the D gene unclear. The germline V gene (reference sequence) provides CDR1 LNHDA and CDR2 SQIVND. Including cysteine and phenylalanine, the CDR3 has 12 amino acids. Only the CDR3 region is kept as DNA, spanning 36 bases read in frame from base 1. The junction shows trimming of 8 bases on V and 2 bases on J, plus 9 bases between the germline ends.